This T cell receptor beta chain is from a study of identical twins. There are 14 residues in the CDR3. Germline CDR1 and CDR2: SQVTM and ANQGSEA. With V trimmed by 4 bases and J by 0 bases, 3 bases remained unmatched. TCRdb called the 5' RACE reads again in MiXCR, with one record for every CDR3 protein. In the table there are hundreds of thousands of distinct CDR3 sequences, about 12% of which are singletons. The sample also formed part of further work on yellow fever vaccine responses in identical twins.

V usage is TRBV29-1 and J usage is TRBJ2-7; 10 bases align to TRBD2. The sequenced sample consisted of CD8+ T cells sorted from blood. The receptor comes from a woman under 30 in good health. The CDR3 DNA reads TGCAGCGTTGGGACTAGCGGCCCCTCCTACGAGCAGTACTTC. Amino acids: CSVGTSGPSYEQYF.